The 24 T cell receptor beta chains presented below share a single source sample, sequenced in a study of blood T cell repertoires in COVID-19. Data came from immunoSEQ multiplex PCR; TCRdb stores just in-frame clones and leaves some out. This sample has about 150,000 clones; roughly 80% occur once, and the top ten carry around 7%. Material for sequencing was PBMCs or T cells enriched from blood (not recorded which). These receptors all stem from a man aged 50 or older who had recovered from COVID-19.

The chain combines TRBV29-1 with TRBJ1-3; 9 positions match TRBD1. This CDR3 spans 12 amino acids. Germline CDR1 is SQVTM and CDR2 is ANQGSEA. Trimming at V came to 7 bases and at J to 7 bases, leaving 5 bases not matched to a gene. CDR3 amino acids: CSATTGGNTIYF. The CDR3 nucleotides are TGCAGCGCTACGACAGGGGGGAACACCATATATTTT.

The chain combines TRBV6-5 with TRBJ2-7; 11 bases are a match to TRBD2. The J segment lost 6 bases and the V segment lost 5 bases, leaving 6 bases of the junction unmatched. Germline values: CDR1 MNHEY, CDR2 SVGAGI. The CDR3 spans 14 residues. The CDR3 loop reads CASSLSGGGVEQYF. In DNA, the CDR3 is TGTGCCAGCAGTCTTAGCGGGGGGGGAGTCGAGCAGTACTTC.

The CDR3 here is CASSLTSRAREQYF. CDR3 DNA sequence: TGTGCCAGCAGCCTTACTAGCCGAGCACGAGAGCAGTACTTC. V gene TRBV9 combines with J gene TRBJ2-7, with TRBD2 as a possible D gene (6 bases). The V end was cut by 4 bases, the J end by 7 bases, with 18 bases between. Germline V CDR1 and CDR2: SGDLS, YYNGEE. CDR3 size: 14 residues.

The V gene is TRBV4-3, the J gene TRBJ2-2; 9 positions agree with TRBD1. The CDR3 spans 14 residues. In germline, CDR1 is LGHNA, CDR2 YSLEER. Germline trimming cut 3 bases from V and 8 bases from J; bases unmatched to any gene: 4. Here the CDR3 DNA reads TGCGCCAGCAGCCAGGACAGGGGACCTGGGGAGCTGTTTTTT. Protein: CASSQDRGPGELFF.

The chain joins TRBV7-2 to TRBJ2-2, with D possibly TRBD2 on 7 matching bases. CDR1 and CDR2 from the germline V gene are SGHTA and FQGNSA. Deletions cut 5 bases from V and 7 bases from J, with 17 bases between. The CDR3 is 15 residues long. Here the CDR3 DNA reads TGTGCCAGCAGCCCGGTGGGGGGGCCAGGCGGGGAGCTGTTTTTT. It codes for CASSPVGGPGGELFF.

This sequence joins TRBV6-5 and TRBJ1-2; D perhaps matches TRBD1 (6 bases). The V gene's germline CDR1 is MNHEY and CDR2 SVGAGI. This CDR3 comprises 14 residues. Trimming cost V 9 bases and J 2 bases, with 16 bases left between them. The CDR3 sequence: CASEGQKINYGYTF. CDR3 nucleotides: TGTGCCAGTGAAGGACAGAAAATCAACTATGGCTACACCTTC.

V gene TRBV23-1 combines with J gene TRBJ1-4; 8 positions match TRBD1. TRBV23-1 is marked as an open reading frame, function uncertain. The CDR3 is 16 residues long. V lost 3 bases to trimming and J lost 8 bases; unmatched junction nucleotides: 11. The CDR3 bases are TGCGCCAGCAGTCACGGGCAGGGGGCTTTGGGGGAAAAACTGTTTTTT. Encoded protein: CASSHGQGALGEKLFF.

The chain combines TRBV2 with TRBJ2-7; possibly TRBD2 for D (5 bases). CDR3 size: 13 residues. V gave up 2 bases and J gave up 4 bases, with 9 bases separating them. Germline CDR1 reads SNHLY; CDR2 reads FYNNEI. The DNA for the CDR3 is TGTGCCAGCAGTGAAAATGGGAGATACGAGCAGTACTTC. Protein: CASSENGRYEQYF.

V gene TRBV3-1 (or the pseudogene TRBV3-2) combines with J gene TRBJ1-6; D is unresolved. V shed 4 bases and J shed 3 bases, with 10 bases lying between them. The CDR3 spans 15 residues. CDR1 is LGHDT, CDR2 YNNKEL, per germline (reference sequence). CDR3 sequence reads: CASSPGEGYNSPLHF. The DNA of the CDR3 is TGTGCCAGCAGCCCGGGAGAGGGCTATAATTCACCCCTCCACTTT.

The gene calls are TRBV6-2 or TRBV6-3 and TRBJ2-2; D uncertain. Germline CDR1 and CDR2: MNHEY and SVGEGT. The CDR3 has 13 residues. V dropped 2 bases and J dropped 4 bases, with 5 bases sitting between them. The CDR3 nucleotides are TGTGCCAGCAGTTACCCCCTCACCGGGGAGCTGTTTTTT. This codes for CASSYPLTGELFF.

The rearrangement links TRBV6-5 to TRBJ2-1, with D possibly TRBD1 on 6 matching bases. V lost 6 bases and J lost 9, with 12 bases in between. Germline lookup yields CDR1 MNHEY and CDR2 SVGAGI. This CDR3 region has 12 residues. Here the CDR3 reads CASRAGVGEQFF. The CDR3 bases are TGTGCCAGCAGAGCAGGGGTCGGTGAGCAGTTCTTC.

This chain connects TRBV11-1 to TRBJ1-1; D might be TRBD1 (5 bases). The length of the CDR3 is 13 residues. Germline V lookup: CDR1 SGHAT, CDR2 FQDESV (reference sequence). Trimming pared 0 bases from V and 6 bases from J, leaving 8 bases between. This CDR3 is CASSLAGRAEAFF. CDR3 nucleotide sequence: TGTGCCAGCAGCTTAGCCGGCAGGGCTGAAGCTTTCTTT.

This clone has more than one count but fewer than ten. The chain couples TRBV30 to TRBJ1-5; D is undetermined. This CDR3 region has 14 residues. V was pared by 2 bases and J by 0 bases, with 8 bases between. Germline CDR1 and CDR2: GTSNPN and SVGIG (reference sequence). CDR3 nucleotide sequence: TGTGCCTGGAGTCCAGGTAGTAGCAATCAGCCCCAGCATTTT. It translates to CAWSPGSSNQPQHF. Complete variable domain (other parts from reference TRBV30 and TRBJ1-5): SQTIHQWPATLVQPVGSPLSLECTVEGTSNPNLYWYRQAAGRGLQLLFYSVGIGQISSEVPQNLSASRPQDRQFILSSKKLLLSDSGFYLCAWSPGSSNQPQHFGDGTRLSIL.

This chain joins TRBV9 and TRBJ2-1; TRBD1 matches 7 bases. Germline CDR1 reads SGDLS; CDR2 reads YYNGEE. V shed 4 bases and J 3 bases; nucleotides not matched to a gene: 4. The CDR3 length is 14 residues. The CDR3 loop is CASSPGTVYNEQFF. The CDR3 DNA follows: TGTGCCAGCAGCCCCGGGACAGTCTACAATGAGCAGTTCTTC.

The chain has TRBV11-3 and TRBJ2-1; tentative D call: TRBD2 (6 bases). Trimming cost V 1 base and J 0 bases, with 13 bases left between them. Germline CDR1 and CDR2: SGHNT and YENEEA. CDR3 size: 17 residues. The CDR3 region has the DNA TGTGCCAGCAGCTTAGCGTCCCGGGGGAGCTCCTACAATGAGCAGTTCTTC. Translated, it gives CASSLASRGSSYNEQFF. Variable domain in full (rest from reference TRBV11-3 and TRBJ2-1): EAGVVQSPRYKIIEKKQPVAFWCNPISGHNTLYWYLQNLGQGPELLIRYENEEAVDDSQLPKDRFSAERLKGVDSTLKIQPAELGDSAVYLCASSLASRGSSYNEQFFGPGTRLTVL.

J is TRBJ1-1 and V is TRBV4-3; D is ambiguous. The CDR3 runs 13 residues. Germline V gene sequence: CDR1 LGHNA, CDR2 YSLEER. With 1 base removed from V and 0 bases from J, the gap between germline ends came to 3 bases. CDR3 in amino acids: CASSQAVNTEAFF. CDR3 bases: TGCGCCAGCAGCCAAGCGGTGAACACTGAAGCTTTCTTT.

This clone was recorded only once. The chain employs TRBV12-5 and TRBJ1-4; 9 bases align to TRBD1. This CDR3 region has 15 residues. V was clipped by 5 bases and J by 8 bases; unmatched bases: 9. Germline loops: CDR1 LGHNT, CDR2 FRNRAP. CDR3 DNA sequence: TGTGCTAGTGGTCCCAGACAGGGGGTGAGGGAAAAACTGTTTTTT. It specifies CASGPRQGVREKLFF.

V is TRBV5-8 and J is TRBJ1-5; D is possibly TRBD1 (5 bases). The germline CDR1 and CDR2 sequences are SGHTS and YDEGEE. V dropped 5 bases and J dropped 4 bases, with 16 bases sitting between them. This CDR3 comprises 15 residues. In nucleotides, the CDR3 is TGTGCCAGCAGGTCGGCTCGGGGGAATAATCAGCCCCAGCATTTT. Protein product: CASRSARGNNQPQHF. The full variable domain, in which reference TRBV5-8 and TRBJ1-5 provide the parts outside the CDR3, is EAGVTQSPTHLIKTRGQQATLRCSPISGHTSVYWYQQALGLGLQFLLWYDEGEERNRGNFPPRFSGRQFPNYSSELNVNALELEDSALYLCASRSARGNNQPQHFGDGTRLSIL.

With regard to this clone: No DNA is shown, since the ends of the CDR3 on it are uncertain; the CDR3 is the one TCRdb lists. The chain combines TRBV27 with TRBJ1-3. With termini counted, the CDR3 has 14 amino acids. Germline lookup yields CDR1 MNHEY and CDR2 SMNVEV (reference sequence). CDR3 protein: CASSSSGVGNTIYF.

CDR3 loop: CASGHGGGLKPEKLFF. The CDR3, as DNA: TGTGCCAGCGGCCACGGTGGAGGGCTCAAACCGGAAAAACTGTTTTTT. The rearrangement links TRBV21-1 to TRBJ1-4. TRBV21-1 is a pseudogene locus. The CDR3 extends over 16 amino acids.

The V and J genes are TRBV6-5 and TRBJ2-7; D gene uncertain. V lost 8 bases to trimming and J lost 0 bases, with 14 bases between them. Germline V gene lookup returns CDR1 MNHEY and CDR2 SVGAGI. The CDR3 has 14 amino acids. CDR3 sequence reads: CASAPEEDSYEQYF. The DNA for the CDR3 is TGTGCCAGCGCACCGGAAGAGGACTCCTACGAGCAGTACTTC.

The rearrangement uses TRBV5-5 and TRBJ1-5, with TRBD1 matching 7 bases. CDR1 and CDR2 from the germline V gene are SGHKS and YYEKEE (reference sequence). The ends lost 4 bases at V and 3 bases at J; junction bases unmatched: 13. The CDR3 runs to 17 residues. The DNA for the CDR3 is TGTGCCAGCAGCCCGGTCCCCTTGGACAGGAACAATCAGCCCCAGCATTTT. This translates into CASSPVPLDRNNQPQHF. Supplemented by reference TRBV5-5 and TRBJ1-5, the full variable domain reads DAGVTQSPTHLIKTRGQQVTLRCSPISGHKSVSWYQQVLGQGPQFIFQYYEKEERGRGNFPDRFSARQFPNYSSELNVNALLLGDSALYLCASSPVPLDRNNQPQHFGDGTRLSIL.

This sequence joins TRBV4-1 and TRBJ2-1, with 12 nucleotides matching TRBD2. J was trimmed by 7 bases and V by 4 bases; bases with no gene match: 5. Germline V gene data show CDR1 as MGHRA and CDR2 as YSYEKL. CDR3 length: 15 residues. CDR3 DNA sequence: TGCGCCAGCAGCCCTGGACTAGCGGGGACGAATGAGCAGTTCTTC. It specifies CASSPGLAGTNEQFF.

J is TRBJ1-1 and V is TRBV5-6; TRBD1 agrees at 7 bases. The germline CDR1 and CDR2 sequences are SGHDT and YYEEEE. This CDR3 contains 14 residues. V lost 3 bases to trimming and J lost 1 base; unmatched junction nucleotides: 3. CDR3 in DNA: TGTGCCAGCAGCTGGGGACAGTCGAACACTGAAGCTTTCTTT. Translated, it gives CASSWGQSNTEAFF.